This TCR beta chain was recorded in a study of blood T cell repertoires in COVID-19. Unmatched junction bases numbered 6, after V lost 5 bases and J lost 4 bases. CDR3 length: 15 amino acids. The germline V gene has CDR1 SGHTA and CDR2 FQGTGA. Original handling: Scientists estimated how many nucleated cells there were by amplifying reference gene primers. Libraries were prepared by immunoSEQ multiplex PCR; TCRdb keeps only in-frame clonotypes and omits some of them. V, J and clone size were drawn from that table, and D and trimming were deduced from the DNA. The sample holds 40,000 to 55,000 clones; around 85% are singletons and the top ten take roughly 2.5%.

The origin of this receptor is a man aged 45 to 65 with acute or convalescent COVID-19. V usage is TRBV7-3 and J usage is TRBJ2-3, with 10 bases aligning to TRBD1. The sequenced material came from peripheral blood. DNA of the CDR3: TGTGCCAGCAGCCAATTTGGACAGGGGGCAGATACGCAGTATTTT. Protein: CASSQFGQGADTQYF.